This T cell receptor (beta chain) was identified in a study of cytomegalovirus exposure and HLA in healthy donors. Study findings and constraints: High specificity and sensitivity for cytomegalovirus status were reported for the classifier. A later analysis reportedly found that, within productive TCRs, an Asian-associated ancestry cluster had fewer N-insertions than the mean observed across the approximately 690 donors.

The CDR3 has 15 residues. Germline-derived CDR1 and CDR2 are SGHNT and YENEEA. J lost 5 bases, V lost 1 base, and 4 bases had no gene match. On this clone itself: Its antigen is as yet unknown.

Use of 60 Vbeta and 13 Jbeta primers characterized the PCR. Libraries were prepared by immunoSEQ multiplex PCR; TCRdb keeps only in-frame clonotypes and omits some of them. The sample lists 150,000 to 200,000 clones; around 75% were seen once. Sequenced input: PBMCs. The origin of this receptor is a male donor in good health and CMV-seronegative. V usage is TRBV11-3 and J usage is TRBJ2-2; 7 nucleotides agree with TRBD1. In nucleotides, the CDR3 is TGTGCCAGCAGCTTAGGCAGGGGGATTACCGGGGAGCTGTTTTTT. This sequence encodes CASSLGRGITGELFF.